One and the same sample provided the 13 T cell receptor beta chains below, sequenced in a study of T cell responses to AZD1222 COVID-19 vaccine. This table comes from immunoSEQ multiplex PCR, and its TCRdb copy is limited to in-frame clones, with some not included. The sample carries over 100,000 clones, roughly 87% recorded once. The sample here was peripheral blood, taken on day 0 of AZD1222 vaccination. The origin of the receptors is an adult in good health.

V and J are TRBV30 and TRBJ1-3, with D uncertain. Germline values: CDR1 GTSNPN, CDR2 SVGIG (reference sequence). V dropped 5 bases and J dropped 3 bases, with 8 bases sitting between them. This CDR3 has 12 residues. For the CDR3, the DNA is TGTGCCTGGGCAGAAGTTGGAAACACCATATATTTT. Protein sequence: CAWAEVGNTIYF.

The chain recombines TRBV7-9 with TRBJ2-7, with 9 bases matching TRBD1. Germline lookup yields CDR1 SEHNR and CDR2 FQNEAQ (reference sequence). J lost 4 bases, V lost 4 bases, and 8 bases had no gene match. The CDR3 spans 15 residues. The CDR3 bases are TGTGCCAGCAGCTCCCCGGGACAGGGTTGGTACGAGCAGTACTTC. Its protein product is CASSSPGQGWYEQYF.

V and J are TRBV9 and TRBJ2-2, with 8 bases identical to TRBD2. CDR3 length equals 14 residues. The germline gives CDR1 SGDLS, CDR2 YYNGEE. The V gene end was trimmed by 3 bases and the J gene end by 4 bases; junction bases not matched to a gene: 2. As DNA, the CDR3 is TGTGCCAGCAGCGATGGGACTAGCACCGGGGAGCTGTTTTTT. Its protein product is CASSDGTSTGELFF.

The chain is built from TRBV10-3 and TRBJ2-2; unclear D gene. CDR3 length: 10 amino acids. The germline gives CDR1 ENHRY, CDR2 SYGVKD. Trimming left V 7 bases short and J 9 bases short, with 6 bases between. The CDR3 here is CAITTRELFF. CDR3 nucleotides: TGTGCCATCACTACCCGGGAGCTGTTTTTT.

The chain uses TRBV28 and TRBJ1-6; the D gene is possibly TRBD1 (5 bases). Trimming stripped 2 bases from V and 9 bases from J, with 14 bases between. CDR1 MDHEN and CDR2 SYDVKM come from the germline V gene. The CDR3 consists of 15 residues. The CDR3 sequence: CASSLGPRVGSPLHF. The CDR3 nucleotides are TGTGCCAGCAGTTTAGGTCCCAGGGTTGGTTCACCCCTCCACTTT.

This chain links TRBV7-2 with TRBJ2-1; a possible D gene is TRBD2 (6 bases). V was shortened by 4 bases and J by 8 bases, with 12 bases between the two germline ends. The CDR3 loop spans 13 amino acids. CDR1 is SGHTA and CDR2 is FQGNSA in the germline V gene. The CDR3 loop is CASSSPLAYEQFF. The CDR3 region has the DNA TGTGCCAGCAGCTCCCCGCTAGCGTATGAGCAGTTCTTC.

The V call is TRBV10-3, the J call TRBJ2-7; D is uncertain. CDR3 length: 13 residues. Trimming pared 2 bases from V and 1 base from J, leaving 6 bases between. Germline loops: CDR1 ENHRY, CDR2 SYGVKD. The CDR3 nucleotides are TGTGCCATCAGTGAGGATCTTTCCTACGAGCAGTACTTC. The encoded protein is CAISEDLSYEQYF.

The chain couples TRBV7-3 to TRBJ2-7, with D perhaps matching TRBD1 or TRBD2 (5 bases each). The CDR3 is 13 residues long. Deletions cut 5 bases from V and 7 bases from J, with 15 bases between. The germline gives CDR1 SGHTA, CDR2 FQGTGA. The CDR3 DNA reads TGTGCCAGCAGCCCTAGTCCTGGGGGTGAGCAGTACTTC. It yields the protein CASSPSPGGEQYF.

This chain connects TRBV4-1 to TRBJ1-1; D might be TRBD1 (5 bases). Per the germline V gene, CDR1 is MGHRA and CDR2 is YSYEKL. V lost 7 bases and J lost 1, with 19 bases in between. CDR3 length: 16 amino acids. CDR3 residues: CASIRPPFRANTEAFF. CDR3 bases: TGCGCCAGCATTCGACCCCCATTCAGGGCGAACACTGAAGCTTTCTTT.

This chain connects TRBV6-5 to TRBJ1-2; D perhaps matches TRBD1 (5 bases). In germline, CDR1 is MNHEY, CDR2 SVGAGI. The V end was cut by 8 bases, the J end by 2 bases, with 12 bases between. The CDR3 loop spans 13 amino acids. CDR3 sequence: CASRLGGNYGYTF. The CDR3 bases are TGTGCCAGCCGCCTGGGGGGGAACTATGGCTACACCTTC.

This chain joins TRBV7-3 and TRBJ2-1, with D maybe TRBD2 (7 bases). Germline V lookup: CDR1 SGHTA, CDR2 FQGTGA. Trimming took off 3 bases at V and 3 bases at J, with 15 bases between the two ends. The CDR3 consists of 16 residues. The CDR3 nucleotides read TGTGCCAGCAGCTTGGCGGGGGCGAGAGACTACAATGAGCAGTTCTTC. Translating it yields CASSLAGARDYNEQFF.

This clone appeared once. The chain recombines TRBV29-1 with TRBJ1-2, with a weak D call TRBD1 (5 bases). CDR1 and CDR2 from the germline V gene are SQVTM and ANQGSEA. The CDR3 runs to 14 residues. V was cut by 3 bases and J by 3 bases, with 14 bases left in between. The CDR3 loop is CSVDLGRVDYGYTF. The CDR3 DNA is TGCAGCGTTGACCTGGGCAGGGTTGACTATGGCTACACCTTC.

CDR3 in amino acids: CASSRQGTEAFF. CDR3 nucleotides: TGTGCCAGCAGTCGGCAGGGCACTGAAGCTTTCTTT. The chain carries TRBV3-1 (or the pseudogene TRBV3-2) and TRBJ1-1, with a tentative D call TRBD1 (5 bases). The CDR3 covers 12 residues. Germline V CDR1 and CDR2: LGHDT, YNNKEL (reference sequence). Trimming left V 6 bases short and J 4 bases short, with 9 bases between.